This TCR beta chain is drawn from a study of OX40 agonist ivuxolimab in advanced cancers. The study, taken as a whole, reports: On average, a greater number of expanded clones characterised CD8+ T cells relative to CD4+.

Generated by immunoSEQ multiplex PCR, the TCRdb table keeps only in-frame clones and is missing some. The repertoire consists of tens of thousands of clones, with about 86% occurring once and the leading ten covering about 2.4%. The germline CDR1 and CDR2 sequences are SGHAT and FQNNGV. The V end lost 0 bases, the J end lost 1 base, and 10 bases lay between the germline ends. There are 15 residues in the CDR3. This clone was picked up one time. Its antigen is not known. Sampled blood was obtained at baseline, cycle 4 day 1, and cycle 7 day 1. The source was CD4+ or CD8+ T cells sorted from blood, collected in a trial of the OX40 agonist ivuxolimab. The V gene is TRBV11-2, the J gene TRBJ2-7; tentatively, D is TRBD1 (6 bases). The source of this sequence is an adult with an advanced solid tumor such as melanoma, head and neck, liver or kidney cancer. In DNA form, the CDR3 reads TGTGCCAGCAGCTTAGATCTACAGGGATCCTACGAGCAGTACTTC. It yields the protein CASSLDLQGSYEQYF.